One sample yielded the 10 T cell receptor beta chains listed below, sequenced in a study of CD8+CD57+ T cells in acquired aplastic anemia. Genomic DNA templated the TCR beta VDJ and CDR3 profiling. In TCRdb, the reads were re-called with MiXCR into one record per CDR3 protein. The repertoire holds some 68,000 distinct CDR3 sequences, with roughly half as singletons. Sequencing used sorted CD4+, CD8+, or CD8+CD57+ T cells (not recorded which) from PBMCs. The receptors originated from a human donor in good health, serving as a control.

This clonotype has ten or more counts. The chain has TRBV27 and TRBJ2-7; D might be TRBD1 (5 bases). V gave up 3 bases and J gave up 5 bases, with 20 bases separating them. Germline V gives CDR1 MNHEY, CDR2 SMNVEV (reference sequence). This CDR3 is built from 16 residues. In DNA, the CDR3 is TGTGCCAGCAGTTTCTCAGGGATCCCACCTTTCCACGAGCAGTACTTC. It specifies CASSFSGIPPFHEQYF.

The V gene is TRBV10-2, the J gene TRBJ2-3; maybe TRBD2 (6 bases). V was trimmed by 2 bases and J by 5 bases, leaving 11 bases between them. The germline V gene encodes CDR1 WSHSY and CDR2 SAAADI. The CDR3 spans 14 residues. The CDR3 DNA sequence: TGCGCCAGCAGTGAGGCGGGGACGGGAGATACGCAGTATTTT. Translated, it gives CASSEAGTGDTQYF.

This clonotype was detected ten times or more. The chain couples TRBV5-1 to TRBJ1-3; no clear D. CDR1 and CDR2 from the germline V gene are SGHRS and YFSETQ. The CDR3 extends over 14 amino acids. Trimming took off 2 bases at V and 0 bases at J, with 6 bases between the two ends. In nucleotides, the CDR3 is TGCGCCAGCAGCTTCTCAGACTCTGGAAACACCATATATTTT. Its protein product is CASSFSDSGNTIYF.

A note on this clonotype: At one of its ends the junction is not consistent with the germline gene, which may arise from a read error. The rearrangement joins TRBV10-3 to TRBJ2-7; 7 bases are a match to TRBD1. The CDR3 is 15 residues long. Germline lookup yields CDR1 ENHRY and CDR2 SYGVKD. Here the CDR3 DNA reads TGTGCCAACAGTGAAGCGGCAGGACAGGCCTTTCGGCAGTACTTC. Encoded protein: CANSEAAGQAFRQYF.

This clonotype was picked up one time. The chain employs TRBV29-1 and TRBJ1-1; a possible D gene is TRBD1 (6 bases). The CDR3 spans 14 residues. Per germline, CDR1 SQVTM and CDR2 ANQGSEA. V was trimmed by 5 bases and J by 4 bases, leaving 17 bases between them. The CDR3 is CSVYGTRPITEAFF. The CDR3 nucleotides read TGCAGCGTTTATGGGACAAGACCTATCACTGAAGCTTTCTTT. Together with reference TRBV29-1 and TRBJ1-1, the CDR3 gives the full variable domain: SAVISQKPSRDICQRGTSLTIQCQVDSQVTMMFWYRQQPGQSLTLIATANQGSEATYESGFVIDKFPISRPNLTFSTLTVSNMSPEDSSIYLCSVYGTRPITEAFFGQGTRLTVV.

Concerning this clonotype: The junction does not match germline at one end; this may be a read error. The chain employs TRBV4-1 and TRBJ1-6; D uncertain. The V gene's germline CDR1 is MGHRA and CDR2 YSYEKL. This CDR3 is 16 amino acids long. The CDR3 nucleotides are TGCCCCAGCAGCCAAGATCATAGACTGCGAAATTCACCCCTCCACTTT. Encoded protein: CPSSQDHRLRNSPLHF.

The chain employs TRBV5-1 and TRBJ1-5; D is possibly TRBD1 (6 bases). V lost 1 base to trimming and J lost 7 bases, with 12 bases between them. The CDR3 has 14 amino acids. The V gene's germline CDR1 is SGHRS and CDR2 YFSETQ. The CDR3 DNA reads TGCGCCAGCAGCTTGAAGGCAGGGGAACAGCCCCAGCATTTT. This encodes CASSLKAGEQPQHF.

This clonotype was counted at least ten times. The CDR3 DNA follows: TGTGCCAGCAGTTTCTGGTTGGGGGCGCGCGAGCAGTACTTC. Amino acids: CASSFWLGAREQYF. The V and J genes are TRBV12-3 or TRBV12-4 and TRBJ2-7; a weak D match, TRBD1 (6 bases). This CDR3 is built from 14 residues. Trimming cost V 3 bases and J 6 bases, with 15 bases left between them.

This clonotype was seen ten or more times. V is TRBV6-2 or TRBV6-3 and J is TRBJ1-2, with D perhaps matching TRBD1 (6 bases). The germline V and J ends were trimmed by 2 bases and 2 bases, with 18 bases remaining between them. Germline CDR1 and CDR2: MNHEY and SVGEGT. This CDR3 is 17 amino acids long. CDR3 DNA: TGTGCCAGCAGTTACCTTGGCCAGGAGCAGGGGAACTATGGCTACACCTTC. It translates to CASSYLGQEQGNYGYTF.

This clonotype was recorded many times. This sequence joins TRBV5-5 and TRBJ1-1, with a weak D call TRBD1 (6 bases). This CDR3 comprises 17 residues. V lost 1 base and J 5 bases, leaving 21 bases between the germline ends. Germline lookup yields CDR1 SGHKS and CDR2 YYEKEE (reference sequence). CDR3 bases: TGTGCCAGCAGCTTGAGCCCCGCAGGGGTTGGCGGGACTGAAGCTTTCTTT. Translation gives CASSLSPAGVGGTEAFF.